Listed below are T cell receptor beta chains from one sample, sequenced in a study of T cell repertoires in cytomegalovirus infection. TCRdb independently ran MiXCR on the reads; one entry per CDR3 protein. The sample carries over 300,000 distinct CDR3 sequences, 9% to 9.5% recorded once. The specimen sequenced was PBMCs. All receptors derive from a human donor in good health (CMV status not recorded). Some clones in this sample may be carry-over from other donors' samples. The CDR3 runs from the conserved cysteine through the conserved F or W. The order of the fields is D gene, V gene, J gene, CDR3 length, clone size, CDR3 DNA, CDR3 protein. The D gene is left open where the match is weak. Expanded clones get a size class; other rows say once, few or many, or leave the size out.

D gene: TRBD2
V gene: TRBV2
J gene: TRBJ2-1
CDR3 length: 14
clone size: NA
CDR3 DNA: TGTGCCAGCCGGAAGCGGGAGGGCCACAATGAGCAGTTCTTC
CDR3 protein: CASRKREGHNEQFF

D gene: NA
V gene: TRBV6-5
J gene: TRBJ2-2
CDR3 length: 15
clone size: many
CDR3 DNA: TGTGCCAGCAGTCGCAGGGTCACGAACACCGGGGAGCTGTTTTTT
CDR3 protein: CASSRRVTNTGELFF

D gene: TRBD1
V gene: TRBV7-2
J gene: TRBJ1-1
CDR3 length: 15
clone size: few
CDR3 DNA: TGTGCCAGCAGCGCACAGGGGTCTGTGAACACTGAAGCTTTCTTT
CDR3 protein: CASSAQGSVNTEAFF

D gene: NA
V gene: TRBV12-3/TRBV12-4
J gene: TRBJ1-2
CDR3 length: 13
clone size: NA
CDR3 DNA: TGTGCCAGCAGTTTTAAGAGGGACTATGGCTACACCTTC
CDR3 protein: CASSFKRDYGYTF

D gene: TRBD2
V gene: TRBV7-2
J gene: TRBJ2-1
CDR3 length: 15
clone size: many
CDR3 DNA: TGTGCCAGCAGCTTAGTGTGGGGGGGAGGGAATGAGCAGTTCTTC
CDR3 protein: CASSLVWGGGNEQFF

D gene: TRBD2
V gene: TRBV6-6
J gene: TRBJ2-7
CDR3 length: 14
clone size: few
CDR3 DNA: TGTGCCAGCAGTTACCGGGACTACGCCACCGAGCAGTACTTC
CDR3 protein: CASSYRDYATEQYF

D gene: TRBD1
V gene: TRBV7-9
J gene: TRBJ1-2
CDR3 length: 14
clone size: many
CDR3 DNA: TGTGCCAGCAACAGACAGGGGGGAGGCTATGGCTACACCTTC
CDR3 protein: CASNRQGGGYGYTF

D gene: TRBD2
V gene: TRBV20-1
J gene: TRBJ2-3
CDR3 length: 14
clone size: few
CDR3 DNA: TGCAGTGCTAGCACTAGCGGGAAAACAGATACGCAGTATTTT
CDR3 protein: CSASTSGKTDTQYF

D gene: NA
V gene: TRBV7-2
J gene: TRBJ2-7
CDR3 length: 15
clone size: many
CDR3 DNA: TGTGCCAGCAGCTCCAGGTCCGTTTCCTCCTACGAGCAGTACTTC
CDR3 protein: CASSSRSVSSYEQYF

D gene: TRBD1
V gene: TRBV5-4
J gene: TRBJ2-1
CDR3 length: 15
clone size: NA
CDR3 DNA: TGTGCCAGCAGCCAGGACAGGGGACCCTACAATGAGCAGTTCTTC
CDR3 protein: CASSQDRGPYNEQFF

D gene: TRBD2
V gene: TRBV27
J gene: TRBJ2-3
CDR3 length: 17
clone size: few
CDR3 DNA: TGTGCCAGCAGTTCACCCGGGAGAAGCGGGAGTTATGATACGCAGTATTTT
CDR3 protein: CASSSPGRSGSYDTQYF

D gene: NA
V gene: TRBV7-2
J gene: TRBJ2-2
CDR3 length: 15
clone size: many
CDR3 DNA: TGTGCCAGCAGCCCAACGGGGCCCCCGGGCGGGGAGCTGTTTTTT
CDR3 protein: CASSPTGPPGGELFF

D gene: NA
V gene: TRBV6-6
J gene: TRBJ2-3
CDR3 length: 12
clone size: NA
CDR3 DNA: TGTGTCAGCCAAACAGGGACGGATACGCAGTATTTT
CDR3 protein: CVSQTGTDTQYF

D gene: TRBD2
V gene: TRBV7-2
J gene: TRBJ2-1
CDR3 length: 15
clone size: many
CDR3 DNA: TGTGCCAGCAGCTGGACTAGCGGGGGGTACAATGAGCAGTTCTTC
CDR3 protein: CASSWTSGGYNEQFF

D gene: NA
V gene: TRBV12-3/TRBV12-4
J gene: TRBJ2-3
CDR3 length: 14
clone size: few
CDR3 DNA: TGTGCCAGCAGCCGGGACTCCCGCACAGATACGCAGTATTTT
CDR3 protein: CASSRDSRTDTQYF

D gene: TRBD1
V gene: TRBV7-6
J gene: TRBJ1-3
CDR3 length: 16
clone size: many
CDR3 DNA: TGTGCCAGCAGCTTAGCCCCAGGGGGCGACGGAAACACCATATATTTT
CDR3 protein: CASSLAPGGDGNTIYF

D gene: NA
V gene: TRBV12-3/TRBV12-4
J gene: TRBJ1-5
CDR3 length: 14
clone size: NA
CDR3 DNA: TGTGCCAGCAGTACCAGGGACCGCGGGGCGCCCCAGCATTTT
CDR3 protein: CASSTRDRGAPQHF

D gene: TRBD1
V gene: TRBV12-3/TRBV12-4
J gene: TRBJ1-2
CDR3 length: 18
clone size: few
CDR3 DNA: TGTGCCAGCGGGGACAGCCTTTCTTCCGTTCCCCTAGTCTATGGCTACACCTTC
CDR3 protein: CASGDSLSSVPLVYGYTF

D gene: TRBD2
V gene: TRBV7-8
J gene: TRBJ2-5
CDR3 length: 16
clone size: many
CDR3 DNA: TGTGCCAGCAGCTCCCCCTGGACTAGCGGGGGAAAGACCCAGTACTTC
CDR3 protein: CASSSPWTSGGKTQYF

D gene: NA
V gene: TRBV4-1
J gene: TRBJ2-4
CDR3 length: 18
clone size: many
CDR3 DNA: TGCGCCAGCAGCCAAGATGGGGCTGGAGAGGACGTCAAAAACATTCAGTACTTC
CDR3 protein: CASSQDGAGEDVKNIQYF

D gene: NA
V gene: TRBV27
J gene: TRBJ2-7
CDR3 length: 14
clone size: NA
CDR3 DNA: TGTGCCAGTCATTCCAGGGGTCGCTCCTACGAGCAGTACTTC
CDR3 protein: CASHSRGRSYEQYF

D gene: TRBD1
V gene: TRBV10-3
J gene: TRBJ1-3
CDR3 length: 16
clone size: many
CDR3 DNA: TGTGCCATCAGGCCGGACAGGGAGTCCTCTGGAAACACCATATATTTT
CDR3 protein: CAIRPDRESSGNTIYF

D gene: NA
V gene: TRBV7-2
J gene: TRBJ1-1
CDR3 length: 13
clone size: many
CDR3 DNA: TGTGCCAGCATTAGGACAACCCCGGGATCAGCTTTCTTT
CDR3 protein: CASIRTTPGSAFF

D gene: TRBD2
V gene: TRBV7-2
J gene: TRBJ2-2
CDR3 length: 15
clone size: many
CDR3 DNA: TGTGCCAGCAGCTTAGTACTAGCGGACACCGGGGAGCTGTTTTTT
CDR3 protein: CASSLVLADTGELFF

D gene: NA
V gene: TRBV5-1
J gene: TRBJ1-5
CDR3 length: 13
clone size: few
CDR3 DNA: TGCGCCAGCAGCCCGGCCCCAGATCAGCCCCAGCATTTT
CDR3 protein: CASSPAPDQPQHF

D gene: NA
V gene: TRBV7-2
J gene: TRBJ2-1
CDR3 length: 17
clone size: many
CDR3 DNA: TGTGCCAGCAGCCTCCTAAGCGGGTCTTCCTCGAGGCAGGAGCAGTTCTTC
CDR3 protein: CASSLLSGSSSRQEQFF

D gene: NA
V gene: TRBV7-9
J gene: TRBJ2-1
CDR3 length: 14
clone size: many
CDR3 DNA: TGTGCCAGCAGCTTAGGGACCCCGATGGATGAGCAGTTCTTC
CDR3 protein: CASSLGTPMDEQFF

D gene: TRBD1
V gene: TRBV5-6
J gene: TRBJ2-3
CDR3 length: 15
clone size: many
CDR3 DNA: TGTGCCAGCAGCTCTGACAGGGGGCTGGGAGCTACGCAGTATTTT
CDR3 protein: CASSSDRGLGATQYF

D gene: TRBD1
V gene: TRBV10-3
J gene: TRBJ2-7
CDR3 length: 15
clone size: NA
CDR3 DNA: TGTGCCATCAGTGATGCCGGGACAGGGGTATACGAGCAGTACTTC
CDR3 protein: CAISDAGTGVYEQYF

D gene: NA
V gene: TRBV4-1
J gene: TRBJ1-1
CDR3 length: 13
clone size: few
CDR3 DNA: TGCGCCAGCAGCCAACGAAGTGGGGCTGAAGCTTTCTTT
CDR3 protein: CASSQRSGAEAFF

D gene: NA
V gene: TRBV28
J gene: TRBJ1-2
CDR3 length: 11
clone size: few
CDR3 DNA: TGTGCCAGCAGTTTAACAGGTGGCTACACCTTC
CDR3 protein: CASSLTGGYTF

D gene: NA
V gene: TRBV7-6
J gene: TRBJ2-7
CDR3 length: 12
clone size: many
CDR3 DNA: TGTGCCAGCAGCCGAAACCCTTACGAGCAGTACTTC
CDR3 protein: CASSRNPYEQYF

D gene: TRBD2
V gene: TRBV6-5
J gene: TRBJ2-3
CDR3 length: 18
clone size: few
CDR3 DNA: TGTGCCAGCAGTTATTACGGGACTAGCGGGGGGGGCACAGATACGCAGTATTTT
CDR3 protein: CASSYYGTSGGGTDTQYF

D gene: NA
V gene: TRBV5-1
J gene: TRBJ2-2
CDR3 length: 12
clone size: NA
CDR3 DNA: TGCGCCACGAAGGGGAACACCGGGGAGCTGTTTTTT
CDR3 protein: CATKGNTGELFF

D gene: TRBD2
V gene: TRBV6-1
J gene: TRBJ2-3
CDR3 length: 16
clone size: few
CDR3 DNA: TGTGCCAGCAGTGACTGGGCGGGAGTTGCGGCAGATACGCAGTATTTT
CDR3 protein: CASSDWAGVAADTQYF

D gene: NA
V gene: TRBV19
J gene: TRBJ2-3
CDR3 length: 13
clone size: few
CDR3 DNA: TGTGCCAGTAGCAACAGGGGCACAGATACGCAGTATTTT
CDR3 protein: CASSNRGTDTQYF

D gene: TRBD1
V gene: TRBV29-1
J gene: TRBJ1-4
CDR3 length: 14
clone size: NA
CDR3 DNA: TGCAGCGTTTCCCAGACAGGGGGGAATGAAAAACTGTTTTTT
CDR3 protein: CSVSQTGGNEKLFF

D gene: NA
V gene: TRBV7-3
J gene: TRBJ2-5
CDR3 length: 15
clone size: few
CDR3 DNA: TGTGCCAGCAGCTACCGATCCGGGAGTCAAGAGACCCAGTACTTC
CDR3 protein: CASSYRSGSQETQYF

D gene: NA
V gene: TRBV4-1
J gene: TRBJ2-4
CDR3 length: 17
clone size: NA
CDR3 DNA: TGCGCCAGCAGCCAAGATTGGACGGCGCAGGGTAAAAACATTCAGTACTTC
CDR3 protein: CASSQDWTAQGKNIQYF

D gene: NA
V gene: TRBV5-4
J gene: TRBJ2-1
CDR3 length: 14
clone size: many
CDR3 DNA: TGTGCCAGCAGCTTGTCATGGGAAGGCAATGAGCAGTTCTTC
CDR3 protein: CASSLSWEGNEQFF

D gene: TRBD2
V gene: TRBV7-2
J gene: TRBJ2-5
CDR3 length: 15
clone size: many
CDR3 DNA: TGTGCCATTTCTACGGGACTAGCGGGAGCGGTGACCCAGTACTTC
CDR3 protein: CAISTGLAGAVTQYF

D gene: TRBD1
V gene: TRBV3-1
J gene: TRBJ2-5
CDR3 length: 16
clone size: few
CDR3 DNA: TGTGCCAGCAGCCTACTCCTGGGACAGCACCAAGAGACCCAGTACTTC
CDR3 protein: CASSLLLGQHQETQYF

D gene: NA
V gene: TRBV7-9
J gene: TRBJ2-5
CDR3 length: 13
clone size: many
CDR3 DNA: TGTGCCAGCAGCCCCACCCAGCAAGAGACCCAGTACTTC
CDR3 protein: CASSPTQQETQYF

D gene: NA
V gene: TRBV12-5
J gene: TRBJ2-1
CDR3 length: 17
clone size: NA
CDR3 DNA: TGTGCTAGTGGTCCTCGGACACTCCACGTATCCTACAATGAGCAGTTCTTC
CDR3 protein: CASGPRTLHVSYNEQFF

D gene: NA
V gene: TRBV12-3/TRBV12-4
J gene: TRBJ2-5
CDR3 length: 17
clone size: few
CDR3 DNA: TGTGCCAGCAGTTCTTGGGGCAGGGGTGGGGACCTAGAGACCCAGTACTTC
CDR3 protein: CASSSWGRGGDLETQYF

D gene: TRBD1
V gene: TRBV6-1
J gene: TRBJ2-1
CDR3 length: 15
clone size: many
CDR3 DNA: TGTGCCAGCAGTGAGCGGGACAGGATTTACAATGAGCAGTTCTTC
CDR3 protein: CASSERDRIYNEQFF

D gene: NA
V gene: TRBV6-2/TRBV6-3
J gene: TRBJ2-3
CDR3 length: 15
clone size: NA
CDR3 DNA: TGTGCCAGCAGTCCCCGGACCCCCCAAGGAAGCGGGCAGTATTTT
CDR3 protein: CASSPRTPQGSGQYF

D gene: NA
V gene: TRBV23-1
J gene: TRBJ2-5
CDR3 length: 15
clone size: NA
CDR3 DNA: TGCGCCAGCAGTCAAAGGACAGATTCTCCCGAGACCCAGTACTTC
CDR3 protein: CASSQRTDSPETQYF

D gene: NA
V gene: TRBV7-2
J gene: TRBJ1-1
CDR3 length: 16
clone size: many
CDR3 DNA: TGTGCCAGCAGCCTACTTAGGGTACAGTTAAACACTGAAGCTTTCTTT
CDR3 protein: CASSLLRVQLNTEAFF

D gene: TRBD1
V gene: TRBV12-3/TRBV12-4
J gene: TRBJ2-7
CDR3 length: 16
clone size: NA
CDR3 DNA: TGTGCCAGCAGCCGCGGGACAGGGGGTTTGGGCTACGAGCAGTACTTC
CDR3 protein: CASSRGTGGLGYEQYF

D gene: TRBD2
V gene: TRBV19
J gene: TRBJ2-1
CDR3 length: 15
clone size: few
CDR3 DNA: TGTGCCAGTAGTATACTAGCGGGGGGGGTGAATGAGCAGTTCTTC
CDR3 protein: CASSILAGGVNEQFF

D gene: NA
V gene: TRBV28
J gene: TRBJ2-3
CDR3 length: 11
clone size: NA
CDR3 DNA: TGTGCCAGCAGTTTGACGGCAACGCAGTATTTT
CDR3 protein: CASSLTATQYF

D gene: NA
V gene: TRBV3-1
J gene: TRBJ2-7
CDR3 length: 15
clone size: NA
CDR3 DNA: TGTGCCAGCAGCCAAGAACGAGGGGCGTCCTACGAGCAGTACTTC
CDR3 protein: CASSQERGASYEQYF

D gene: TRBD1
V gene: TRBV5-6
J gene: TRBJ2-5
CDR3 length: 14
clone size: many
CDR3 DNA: TGTGCCAGCAGGTGGGACAGGGGTCTTGAGACCCAGTACTTC
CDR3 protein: CASRWDRGLETQYF